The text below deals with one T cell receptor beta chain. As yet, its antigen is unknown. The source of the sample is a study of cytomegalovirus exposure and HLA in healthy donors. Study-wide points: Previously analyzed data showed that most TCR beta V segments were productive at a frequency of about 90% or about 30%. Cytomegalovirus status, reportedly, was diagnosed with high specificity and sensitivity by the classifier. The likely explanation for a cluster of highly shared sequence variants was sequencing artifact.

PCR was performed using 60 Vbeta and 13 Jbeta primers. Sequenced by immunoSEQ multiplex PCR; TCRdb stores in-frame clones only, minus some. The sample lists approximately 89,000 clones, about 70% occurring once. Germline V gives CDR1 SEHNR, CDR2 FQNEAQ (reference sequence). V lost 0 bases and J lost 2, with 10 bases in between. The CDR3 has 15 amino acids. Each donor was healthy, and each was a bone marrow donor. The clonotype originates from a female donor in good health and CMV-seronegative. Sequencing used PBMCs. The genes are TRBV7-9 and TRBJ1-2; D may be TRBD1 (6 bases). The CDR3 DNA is TGTGCCAGCAGCTTAGCTGGGCAGGGGAACTATGGCTACACCTTC. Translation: CASSLAGQGNYGYTF.